This TCR beta chain was sequenced in a study of cytomegalovirus exposure and HLA in healthy donors. In the case of this clone: Its antigen is still unknown.

Study conclusions and caveats: The HLA-A and HLA-B alleles of most subjects were reportedly predicted accurately from TCR beta sequences.

V was clipped by 0 bases and J by 7 bases; unmatched bases: 6. Germline CDR1 reads SGHDT; CDR2 reads YYEEEE. The CDR3 length is 15 residues. PCR involved 60 Vbeta and 13 Jbeta primers. The repertoire was sequenced with immunoSEQ multiplex PCR; TCRdb's copy has only in-frame clones and lacks some. The sample gives more than 60,000 clones, roughly 80% of which show up once; roughly 5% is in the top ten. The sample taken for sequencing was PBMCs. V is TRBV5-6 and J is TRBJ1-3, with 8 positions matching TRBD1. This TCR was recovered from a male donor in good health and CMV-seropositive. The CDR3 sequence: CASSLGPGGGNTIYF. CDR3 nucleotide sequence: TGTGCCAGCAGCTTGGGGCCAGGGGGCGGTAACACCATATATTTT.